Here is one T cell receptor beta chain with its context. This sample was included in a study of technical replicates of blood from a handful of donors. The CDR3 is 12 amino acids. Germline V gene lookup returns CDR1 SGHRS and CDR2 YFSETQ. V shed 3 bases and J shed 14 bases, with 15 bases lying between them. The protocol was immunoSEQ multiplex PCR, while the TCRdb copy is restricted to in-frame clones and leaves out a portion. The sample yields 40,000 to 55,000 clones, approximately 95% seen once. The chain links TRBV5-1 to TRBJ2-1, with D perhaps matching TRBD1 (6 bases). The clonotype originates from a human donor in good health. The sample comprised T cells isolated from PBMCs. In DNA form, the CDR3 reads TGCGCCAGCAGCTCCGGACAGCGAGGGAAGTTCTTC. Translated, it gives CASSSGQRGKFF.